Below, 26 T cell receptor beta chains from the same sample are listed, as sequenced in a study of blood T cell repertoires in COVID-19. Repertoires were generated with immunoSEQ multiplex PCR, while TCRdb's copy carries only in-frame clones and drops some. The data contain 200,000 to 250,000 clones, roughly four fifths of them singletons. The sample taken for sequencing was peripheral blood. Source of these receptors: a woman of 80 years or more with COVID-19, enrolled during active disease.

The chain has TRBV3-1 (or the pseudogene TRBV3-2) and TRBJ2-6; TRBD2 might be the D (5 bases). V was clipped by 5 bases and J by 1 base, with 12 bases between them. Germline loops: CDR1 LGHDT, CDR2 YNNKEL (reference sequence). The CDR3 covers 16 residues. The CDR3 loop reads CASSTGFLSGANVLTF. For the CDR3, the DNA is TGTGCCAGCAGCACGGGGTTTCTTTCTGGGGCCAACGTCCTGACTTTC.

The CDR3, as DNA: TGTGCCAGCAGCTTACGGGGGTACACAGATACGCAGTATTTT. It translates to CASSLRGYTDTQYF. The chain couples TRBV5-6 to TRBJ2-3; weak D call: TRBD2 (6 bases). The CDR3 loop spans 14 amino acids. The germline V gene encodes CDR1 SGHDT and CDR2 YYEEEE. The V end was cut by 2 bases, the J end by 2 bases, with 9 bases between.

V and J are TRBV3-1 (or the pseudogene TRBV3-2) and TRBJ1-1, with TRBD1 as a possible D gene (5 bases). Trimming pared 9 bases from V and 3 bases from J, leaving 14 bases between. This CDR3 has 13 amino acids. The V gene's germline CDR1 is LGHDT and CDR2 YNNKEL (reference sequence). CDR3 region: CASKATVYTEAFF. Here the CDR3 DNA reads TGTGCCAGTAAAGCGACAGTTTACACTGAAGCTTTCTTT.

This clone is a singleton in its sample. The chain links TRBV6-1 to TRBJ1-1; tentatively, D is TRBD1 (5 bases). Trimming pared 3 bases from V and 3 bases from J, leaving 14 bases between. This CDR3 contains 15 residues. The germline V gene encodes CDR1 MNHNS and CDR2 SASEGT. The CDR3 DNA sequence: TGTGCCAGCAGTGACCGGGGGGGGACCGACACTGAAGCTTTCTTT. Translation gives CASSDRGGTDTEAFF.

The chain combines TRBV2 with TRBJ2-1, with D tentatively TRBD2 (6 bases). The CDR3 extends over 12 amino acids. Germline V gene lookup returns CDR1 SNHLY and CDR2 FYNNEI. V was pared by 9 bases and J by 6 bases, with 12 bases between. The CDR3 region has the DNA TGTGCCAGTCAGGGAGGCAGCAATGAGCAGTTCTTC. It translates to CASQGGSNEQFF. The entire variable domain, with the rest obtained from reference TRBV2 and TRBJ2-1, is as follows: EPEVTQTPSHQVTQMGQEVILRCVPISNHLYFYWYRQILGQKVEFLVSFYNNEISEKSEIFDDQFSVERPDGSNFTLKIRSTKLEDSAMYFCASQGGSNEQFFGPGTRLTVL.

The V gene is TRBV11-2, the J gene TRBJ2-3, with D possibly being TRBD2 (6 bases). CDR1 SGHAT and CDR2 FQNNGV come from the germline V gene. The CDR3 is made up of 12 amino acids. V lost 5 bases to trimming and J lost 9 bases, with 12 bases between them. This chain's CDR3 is CASSPGLMTQYF. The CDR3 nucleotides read TGTGCCAGCAGCCCCGGACTAATGACGCAGTATTTT.

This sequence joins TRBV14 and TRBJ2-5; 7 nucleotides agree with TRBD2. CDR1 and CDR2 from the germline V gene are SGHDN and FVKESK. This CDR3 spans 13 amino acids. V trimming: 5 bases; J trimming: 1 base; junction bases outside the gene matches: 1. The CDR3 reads CASSGTTQETQYF. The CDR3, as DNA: TGTGCCAGCAGCGGGACTACCCAAGAGACCCAGTACTTC.

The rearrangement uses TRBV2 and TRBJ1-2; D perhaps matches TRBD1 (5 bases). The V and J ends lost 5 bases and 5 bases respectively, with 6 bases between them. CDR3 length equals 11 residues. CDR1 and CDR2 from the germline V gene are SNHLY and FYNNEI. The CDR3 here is CASSPGYGYTF. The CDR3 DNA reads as TGTGCCAGCAGTCCAGGGTATGGCTACACCTTC. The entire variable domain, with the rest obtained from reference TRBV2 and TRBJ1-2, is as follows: EPEVTQTPSHQVTQMGQEVILRCVPISNHLYFYWYRQILGQKVEFLVSFYNNEISEKSEIFDDQFSVERPDGSNFTLKIRSTKLEDSAMYFCASSPGYGYTFGSGTRLTVV.

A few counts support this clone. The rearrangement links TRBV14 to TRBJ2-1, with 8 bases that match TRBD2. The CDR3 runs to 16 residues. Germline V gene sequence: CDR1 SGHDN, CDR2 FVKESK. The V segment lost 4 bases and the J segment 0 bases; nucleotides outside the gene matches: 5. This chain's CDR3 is CASSPLGRGSYNEQFF. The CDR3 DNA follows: TGTGCCAGCAGCCCACTCGGGAGGGGCTCCTACAATGAGCAGTTCTTC.

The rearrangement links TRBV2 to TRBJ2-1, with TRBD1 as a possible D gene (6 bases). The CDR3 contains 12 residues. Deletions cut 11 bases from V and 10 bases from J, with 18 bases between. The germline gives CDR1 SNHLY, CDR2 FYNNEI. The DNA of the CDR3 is TGTGCCGGCAAGAGGCTTGGGGGCGAGCAGTTCTTC. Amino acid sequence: CAGKRLGGEQFF.

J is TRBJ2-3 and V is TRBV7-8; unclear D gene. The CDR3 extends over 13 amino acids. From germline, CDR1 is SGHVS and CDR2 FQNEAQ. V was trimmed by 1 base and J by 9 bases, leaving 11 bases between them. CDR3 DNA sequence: TGTGCCAGCAGCTTAGGTTCGCGGCAGACGCAGTATTTT. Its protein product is CASSLGSRQTQYF.

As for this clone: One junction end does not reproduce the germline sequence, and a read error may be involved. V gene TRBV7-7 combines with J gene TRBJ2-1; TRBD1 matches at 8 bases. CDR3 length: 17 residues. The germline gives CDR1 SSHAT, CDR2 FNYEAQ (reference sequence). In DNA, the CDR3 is TGTGCTAGCAGCTTAGCCCCAGGCGGGACAGGCTGGGATGAGCAGTTCTTC. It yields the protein CASSLAPGGTGWDEQFF.

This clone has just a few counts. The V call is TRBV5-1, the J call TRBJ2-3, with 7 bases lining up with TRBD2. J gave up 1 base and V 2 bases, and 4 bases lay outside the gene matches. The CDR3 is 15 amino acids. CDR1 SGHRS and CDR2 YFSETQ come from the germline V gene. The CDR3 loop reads CASSFSGIRTDTQYF. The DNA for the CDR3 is TGCGCCAGCAGCTTCAGCGGGATCCGCACAGATACGCAGTATTTT.

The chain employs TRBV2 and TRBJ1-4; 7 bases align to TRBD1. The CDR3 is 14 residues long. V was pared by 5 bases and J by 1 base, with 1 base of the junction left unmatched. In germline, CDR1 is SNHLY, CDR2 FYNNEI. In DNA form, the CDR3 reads TGTGCCAGCAGTTGGACAGGAACTAATGAAAAACTGTTTTTT. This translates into CASSWTGTNEKLFF.

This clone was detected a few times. This CDR3 is CATSRTGTGGQPQHF. For the CDR3, the DNA is TGTGCCACCAGCAGAACCGGGACAGGGGGACAGCCCCAGCATTTT. This chain connects TRBV15 to TRBJ1-5; 11 bases align to TRBD1. Per the germline V gene, CDR1 is LNHNV and CDR2 is YYDKDF (reference sequence). The CDR3 is made up of 15 amino acids. V was pared by 2 bases and J by 7 bases, with 4 bases of the junction left unmatched.

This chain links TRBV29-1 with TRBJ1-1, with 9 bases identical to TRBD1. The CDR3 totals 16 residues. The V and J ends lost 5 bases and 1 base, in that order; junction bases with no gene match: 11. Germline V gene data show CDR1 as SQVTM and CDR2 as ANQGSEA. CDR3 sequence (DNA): TGCAGCGTTCGAGTGCCGGGACAGGGAAGGAACACTGAAGCTTTCTTT. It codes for CSVRVPGQGRNTEAFF.

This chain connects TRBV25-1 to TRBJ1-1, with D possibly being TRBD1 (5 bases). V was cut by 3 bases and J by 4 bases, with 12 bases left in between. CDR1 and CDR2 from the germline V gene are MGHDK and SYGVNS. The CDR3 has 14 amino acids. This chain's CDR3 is CASSEAGKVTEAFF. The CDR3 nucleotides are TGTGCCAGCAGTGAGGCAGGGAAGGTCACTGAAGCTTTCTTT.

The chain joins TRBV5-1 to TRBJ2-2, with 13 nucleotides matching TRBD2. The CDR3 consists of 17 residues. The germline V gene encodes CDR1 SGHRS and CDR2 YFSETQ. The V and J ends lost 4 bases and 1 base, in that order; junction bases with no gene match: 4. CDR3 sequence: CASSPGTSGVNTGELFF. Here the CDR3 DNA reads TGCGCCAGCAGCCCCGGGACTAGCGGGGTGAACACCGGGGAGCTGTTTTTT.

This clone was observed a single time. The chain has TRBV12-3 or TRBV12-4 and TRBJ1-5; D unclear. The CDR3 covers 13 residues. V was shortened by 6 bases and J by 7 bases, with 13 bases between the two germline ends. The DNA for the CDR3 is TGTGCCAGCAGGGATACTACGGGGCAGCCCCAGCATTTT. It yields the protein CASRDTTGQPQHF.

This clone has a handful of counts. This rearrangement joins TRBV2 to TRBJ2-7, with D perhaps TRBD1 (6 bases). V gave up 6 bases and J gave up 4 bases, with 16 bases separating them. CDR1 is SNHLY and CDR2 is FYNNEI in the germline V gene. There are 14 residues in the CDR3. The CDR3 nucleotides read TGTGCCAGCAGCGAACAGGGATCCCTTTACGAGCAGTACTTC. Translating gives CASSEQGSLYEQYF.

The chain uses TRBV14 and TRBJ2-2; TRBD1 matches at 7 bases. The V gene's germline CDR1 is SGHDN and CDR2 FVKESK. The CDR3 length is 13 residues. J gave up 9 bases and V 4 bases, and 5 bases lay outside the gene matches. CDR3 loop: CASSPGQTRELFF. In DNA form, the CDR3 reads TGTGCCAGCAGCCCGGGACAGACCCGGGAGCTGTTTTTT. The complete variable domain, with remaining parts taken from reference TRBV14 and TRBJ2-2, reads EAGVTQFPSHSVIEKGQTVTLRCDPISGHDNLYWYRRVMGKEIKFLLHFVKESKQDESGMPNNRFLAERTGGTYSTLKVQPAELEDSGVYFCASSPGQTRELFFGEGSRLTVL.

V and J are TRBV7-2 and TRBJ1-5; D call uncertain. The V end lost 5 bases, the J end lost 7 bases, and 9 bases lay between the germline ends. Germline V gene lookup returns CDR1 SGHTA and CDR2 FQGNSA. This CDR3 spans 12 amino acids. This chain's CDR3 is CASSRRAQPQHF. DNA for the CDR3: TGTGCCAGCAGCCGTCGCGCACAGCCCCAGCATTTT.

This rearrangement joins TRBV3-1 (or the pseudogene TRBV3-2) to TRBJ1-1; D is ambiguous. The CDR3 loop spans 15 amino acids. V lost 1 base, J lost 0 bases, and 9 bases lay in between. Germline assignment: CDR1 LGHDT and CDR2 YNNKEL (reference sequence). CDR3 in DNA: TGTGCCAGCAGCCAAGGCGGCAGCGTGAACACTGAAGCTTTCTTT. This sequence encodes CASSQGGSVNTEAFF.

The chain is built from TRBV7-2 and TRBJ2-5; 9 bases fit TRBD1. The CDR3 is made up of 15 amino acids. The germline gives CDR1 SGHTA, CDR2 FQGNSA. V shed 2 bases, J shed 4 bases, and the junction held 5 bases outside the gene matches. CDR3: CASSLSGTGRETQYF. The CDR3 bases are TGTGCCAGCAGCTTATCCGGGACAGGGCGAGAGACCCAGTACTTC.

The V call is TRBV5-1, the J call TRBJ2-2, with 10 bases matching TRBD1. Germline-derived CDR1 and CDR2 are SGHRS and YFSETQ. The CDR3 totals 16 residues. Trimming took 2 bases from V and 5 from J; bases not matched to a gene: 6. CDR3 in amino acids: CASSLVGQGETGELFF. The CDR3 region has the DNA TGCGCCAGCAGCTTAGTTGGACAGGGGGAAACCGGGGAGCTGTTTTTT.

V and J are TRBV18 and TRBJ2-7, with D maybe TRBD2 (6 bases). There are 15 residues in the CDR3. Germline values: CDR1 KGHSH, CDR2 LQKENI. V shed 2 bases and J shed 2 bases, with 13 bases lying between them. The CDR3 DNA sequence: TGTGCCAGCTCACCAGGAGTCGGGAGAACCTACGAGCAGTACTTC. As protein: CASSPGVGRTYEQYF.